This T cell receptor (beta chain) was identified during a study of blood T cell repertoires in COVID-19 (dated by TCRdb to the early 2020s). For the wider study: Collaborator samples came from the United States, Italy and Spain and covered acute and convalescent phases of COVID-19. The material from the prospective study consisted of cDNA or gDNA derived from T cells, B-cell-depleted T cells, or PBMCs. The dataset comprised deeply sampled blood TCRbeta repertoires from subjects exposed to, actively infected with, or recovered from COVID-19. The repertoires were made available in a free public database intended to serve as a resource for research on the immune response to SARS-CoV-2. The samples were drawn from the first 160 participants of the ongoing ImmuneRACE study and from roughly 1,300 subjects provided by 6 global collaborators. A de-identified subject ID, COVID-19 status, age in years and sex were almost always included in the sample metadata. Where available, HLA class I and class II types were obtained from metadata supplied by the sample provider rather than from assay-based typing.

Participants in the prospective study were aged about 18 to 95 years, lived in some 24 United States geographic areas, and enrolled through a virtual design. To assign participants to cohorts, the prospective study relied on clinical history that participants themselves reported in a screening survey and a study questionnaire. Exposed participants were defined as having been in contact with someone with a PCR-confirmed or clinician-diagnosed COVID-19 case within 2 weeks of study entry. Each participant in the prospective study had whole blood, serum and a nasopharyngeal or oropharyngeal swab collected by mobile phlebotomists. Over a roughly 2-month period, participants in the prospective study had the option of providing additional blood draws and questionnaires. Before DNA extraction, blood samples from the prospective study were shipped at room temperature or frozen. This clone showed up just once. Its cognate antigen has yet to be identified. It has no much larger one-base neighbor in the sample; base qualities were not kept.

TCRbeta CDR3 regions were amplified from genomic DNA by means of the immunoSEQ Assay, a bias-controlled multiplex PCR. As for the authors' bioinformatics: The number of nucleated cells in each sample was estimated by amplification of reference gene primers within the assay. To quantify the absolute abundance of each unique TCRbeta CDR3 rearrangement, sequence reads were collapsed and filtered. For each sample, productive Simpson clonality was calculated as the square root of Simpson's diversity index across productive rearrangements. Here the immuneACCESS table is served through TCRdb, limited to in-frame sequences with V and J called. Missing clones are a known gap in these copies; in checked studies unresolved V genes cover under half, and the rest lacks a known reason. V, J and clone size derive from that table, while D and trimming were established from the DNA sequence. This sample gives about 180,000 clones in total; 80% of them show up just once. The ten largest clones capture approximately 14% of the sample.

What the research found in general, with its limitations: The amount of clinical and demographic metadata varied by source and participant and was provided uncurated.

Trimming takes 2 bases off V and 0 bases off J; junction bases not matched to a gene: 4. The CDR3 goes from the cysteine to the phenylalanine over 16 residues. Only the CDR3 region is kept as DNA, spanning 48 bases read in frame from base 1. Sequences MDHEN (CDR1) and SYDVKM (CDR2) are obtained from the germline V gene. This receptor was taken from a man in his 60s who had been exposed to COVID-19. What was sequenced was PBMCs or T cells enriched from blood (not recorded which). This sequence uses TRBV28 and TRBJ2-7, and 10 junctional nucleotides match TRBD1. The DNA sequence is as follows: TGTGCCAGCAGTTTAAGGGGACAGGGGAGCTCCTACGAGCAGTACTTC. Translated, it gives CASSLRGQGSSYEQYF.